This T cell receptor (beta chain) was recovered during a study of blood T cell repertoires in COVID-19. Study-wide context: The study drew acute and convalescent COVID-19 samples from the United States, Italy and Spain.

The CDR3 contains 13 residues. Germline assignment: CDR1 LNHNV and CDR2 YYDKDF (reference sequence). The junction had 2 bases not matched to a gene; V was cut back by 5 bases and J by 4 bases. Original methodology: Reference gene primer amplification gave estimated nucleated cell counts. Clones were read by immunoSEQ multiplex PCR, and TCRdb kept only the in-frame ones, dropping some. V and J calls and clone size come straight from that table; D and trimming were deduced from the DNA. The sample lists 350,000 to 400,000 clones; 80% to 95% were seen once. Cohort placement rested on clinical history that participants reported themselves.

Source material: PBMCs or T cells enriched from blood (not recorded which). V and J are TRBV15 and TRBJ2-7, with 10 nucleotides matching TRBD1. This clonotype was sampled from a woman aged 40 to 50 who had been exposed to COVID-19. Here the CDR3 reads CATSSGQGYEQYF. The CDR3 DNA reads as TGTGCCACCAGCTCGGGACAGGGGTACGAGCAGTACTTC.